These T cell receptor beta chains were read from a single sample in a study of control samples from healthy donors and cancer patients. The table came from immunoSEQ multiplex PCR; TCRdb's copy has only in-frame clones and leaves some out. Here the sample spans more than 70,000 clones, 80% to 95% being singletons. Sample: blood. The receptors were gathered from a woman under 40 in good health. Each CDR3 is given with its conserved first and last residue. D genes are given only for firm matches. The size entry is marked missing in some rows and otherwise reads once, few, many or a size class.

d_gene	abundance	v_gene	j_gene	CDR3aa	CDR3nt
NA	NA	TRBV29-1	TRBJ2-5	CSLQDSGGSETQYF	TGCAGCCTCCAGGACTCGGGCGGCTCAGAGACCCAGTACTTC
TRBD1	NA	TRBV28	TRBJ1-1	CASSSFRDRGTEAFF	TGTGCCAGCAGTTCATTCCGGGACAGGGGCACTGAAGCTTTCTTT
NA	once	TRBV4-1	TRBJ2-7	CASSQVDGNSYEQYF	TGCGCCAGCAGCCAAGTGGACGGAAACTCCTACGAGCAGTACTTC
NA	NA	TRBV5-1	TRBJ2-3	CASRTGQNTDTQYF	TGCGCCAGCAGAACAGGACAGAACACAGATACGCAGTATTTT
NA	NA	TRBV30	TRBJ1-3	CAWTGLRRGNTIYF	TGTGCCTGGACAGGGTTAAGGAGGGGAAACACCATATATTTT
NA	NA	TRBV9	TRBJ2-3	CASSITDTQYF	TGTGCCAGCAGCATCACAGATACGCAGTATTTT
NA	NA	TRBV6-5	TRBJ1-2	CASSYSERGRNGYTF	TGTGCCAGCAGTTACTCAGAGAGGGGGAGGAATGGCTACACCTTC
NA	NA	TRBV20-1	TRBJ2-3	CSAKRDLF	TGCAGTGCCAAACGGGACTTATTT
TRBD1	NA	TRBV13	TRBJ2-7	CASSLEGDSSGEQYF	TGTGCCAGCAGCCTAGAGGGGGACAGCTCGGGCGAGCAGTACTTC
TRBD2	NA	TRBV24-1	TRBJ2-1	CATRGEGYDNEQFF	TGTGCCACCAGGGGGGAGGGTTACGACAATGAGCAGTTCTTC
NA	NA	TRBV10-1	TRBJ2-7	CASSERSGQVNEQYF	TGCGCCAGCAGTGAGCGATCAGGGCAGGTCAACGAGCAGTACTTC
NA	NA	TRBV13	TRBJ2-3	CASSDRPRGTDTQYF	TGTGCCAGCAGCGATAGGCCGCGGGGCACAGATACGCAGTATTTT
TRBD1	NA	TRBV24-1	TRBJ1-1	CATSDSGTVNTEAFF	TGTGCCACCAGTGATTCAGGGACAGTCAACACTGAAGCTTTCTTT
TRBD2	once	TRBV6-5	TRBJ2-7	CAIQRGVYEQYF	TGTGCCATCCAGCGGGGGGTGTACGAGCAGTACTTC
NA	once	TRBV4-1	TRBJ1-5	CASSQGQGNQPQHF	TGCGCCAGCAGCCAAGGGCAGGGTAATCAGCCCCAGCATTTT
NA	once	TRBV30	TRBJ2-7	CAWNGAVRYEQYF	TGTGCCTGGAATGGGGCGGTCCGCTACGAGCAGTACTTC
NA	NA	TRBV7-9	TRBJ2-1	CASSLNLAEQFF	TGTGCCAGCAGCTTAAACCTGGCGGAGCAGTTCTTC
NA	NA	TRBV6-1	TRBJ1-3	CASSEQGLPGNTIYF	TGTGCCAGCAGTGAGCAGGGCCTCCCTGGAAACACCATATATTTT
NA	NA	TRBV5-5	TRBJ1-5	CASSSIDSSGNQPQHF	TGTGCCAGCAGCTCAATTGACAGTTCTGGCAATCAGCCCCAGCATTTT
NA	NA	TRBV18	TRBJ1-4	CASSPRRGGSEKLFF	TGTGCCAGCTCACCACGGAGGGGTGGAAGTGAAAAACTGTTTTTT
NA	NA	TRBV6-2/TRBV6-3	TRBJ2-7	CASSLVSLSYEQYF	TGTGCCAGCAGCCTAGTGTCCCTCTCCTACGAGCAGTACTTC
NA	NA	TRBV5-4	TRBJ2-1	CASSWGLGNEQFF	TGTGCCAGCAGCTGGGGACTGGGGAATGAGCAGTTCTTC
TRBD2	once	TRBV30	TRBJ2-3	CAWSGAGLSTDTQYF	TGTGCCTGGAGCGGAGCGGGGCTAAGCACAGATACGCAGTATTTT
TRBD1	NA	TRBV18	TRBJ2-7	CASSLGQGSEQYF	TGTGCCAGCTCTTTGGGACAGGGGAGCGAGCAGTACTTC
NA	NA	TRBV19	TRBJ2-1	CASSRASTDEQFF	TGTGCCAGTAGTAGGGCCAGCACCGATGAGCAGTTCTTC
NA	NA	TRBV18	TRBJ2-1	CASSRSRGALPSYNEQFF	TGTGCCAGCTCACGGAGCCGGGGGGCACTTCCCAGCTACAATGAGCAGTTCTTC
TRBD1	NA	TRBV19	TRBJ2-7	CASSLQGIYEQYF	TGTGCCAGTTCACTACAGGGGATCTACGAGCAGTACTTC
NA	NA	TRBV7-8	TRBJ1-6	CASSEGSPLHF	TGTGCCAGCAGTGAGGGTTCACCCCTCCACTTT
NA	once	TRBV6-4	TRBJ2-1	CASSEEAGYYNEQFF	TGTGCCAGCAGCGAGGAGGCAGGGTATTACAATGAGCAGTTCTTC
TRBD1	NA	TRBV7-8	TRBJ2-7	CASTLSHGTGGVEQYF	TGTGCCAGCACCTTAAGCCACGGGACAGGGGGGGTCGAGCAGTACTTC
NA	NA	TRBV30	TRBJ2-1	CAWSVDRYEQFF	TGTGCCTGGAGTGTCGATAGGTATGAGCAGTTCTTC
NA	NA	TRBV13	TRBJ1-6	CASSLGGNNSPLHF	TGTGCCAGCAGCCTTGGGGGGAATAATTCACCCCTCCACTTT
NA	NA	TRBV7-8	TRBJ2-5	CASSLETQYF	TGTGCCAGCAGCTTAGAGACCCAGTACTTC
TRBD1	NA	TRBV15	TRBJ1-2	CATSSPGTGGGYTF	TGTGCCACCAGCAGCCCCGGGACAGGGGGCGGCTACACCTTC
NA	NA	TRBV19	TRBJ2-4	CASSATGGGGKNIQYF	TGTGCCAGTAGTGCCACAGGGGGGGGAGGCAAAAACATTCAGTACTTC
NA	NA	TRBV4-1	TRBJ1-2	CASSQPRSYGYTF	TGCGCCAGCAGCCAACCGCGGAGCTATGGCTACACCTTC
NA	NA	TRBV5-1	TRBJ1-1	CASSATGNTEAFF	TGCGCCAGCAGCGCTACAGGTAACACTGAAGCTTTCTTT
NA	NA	TRBV6-5	TRBJ1-1	CASSYSRGDTEAFF	TGTGCCAGCAGTTACTCGAGGGGGGACACTGAAGCTTTCTTT
NA	NA	TRBV6-1	TRBJ2-3	CASSENQGPDTQYF	TGTGCCAGCAGTGAAAACCAGGGGCCAGATACGCAGTATTTT
NA	NA	TRBV18	TRBJ1-2	CASSPGQGINYGYTF	TGTGCCAGCTCCCCGGGGCAGGGGATTAACTATGGCTACACCTTC
NA	NA	TRBV7-8	TRBJ1-5	CASSPGQFNQPQHF	TGTGCCAGCAGCCCCGGACAGTTCAATCAGCCCCAGCATTTT
NA	NA	TRBV18	TRBJ2-3	CASSSPADTQYF	TGTGCCAGCTCATCCCCGGCAGATACGCAGTATTTT
NA	NA	TRBV5-4	TRBJ1-2	CASSLDSTYGYTF	TGTGCCAGCAGCTTGGACAGCACCTATGGCTACACCTTC
TRBD1	NA	TRBV6-5	TRBJ1-4	CASRRTGEREKLFF	TGTGCCAGCCGCCGGACAGGGGAGCGTGAAAAACTGTTTTTT
TRBD1	NA	TRBV28	TRBJ2-7	CATGTEIYEQYF	TGTGCCACCGGGACAGAAATTTACGAGCAGTACTTC
NA	NA	TRBV21-1	TRBJ2-5	CASSKEGEETQYF	TGTGCCAGCAGCAAAGAAGGGGAAGAGACCCAGTACTTC
NA	NA	TRBV4-2	TRBJ1-2	CASSQDKSYGYTF	TGTGCCAGCAGCCAAGATAAGAGCTATGGCTACACCTTC
NA	NA	TRBV11-3	TRBJ2-7	CASSAGRGGSYEQYF	TGTGCCAGCAGCGCGGGTAGGGGTGGCTCCTACGAGCAGTACTTC
TRBD2	NA	TRBV4-1	TRBJ2-5	CASSQDRLAGVETQYF	TGCGCCAGCAGCCAAGATCGGCTAGCGGGAGTAGAGACCCAGTACTTC
NA	NA	TRBV30	TRBJ2-5	CAWKTLRTVQETQYF	TGTGCCTGGAAAACCTTAAGGACGGTCCAAGAGACCCAGTACTTC
NA	NA	TRBV12-3/TRBV12-4	TRBJ2-1	CATAEYNEQFF	TGTGCCACGGCGGAGTACAATGAGCAGTTCTTC
TRBD1	once	TRBV29-1	TRBJ1-2	CSVHRAPGQGDYGYTF	TGCAGCGTTCACCGAGCCCCGGGACAGGGGGACTATGGCTACACCTTC
NA	NA	TRBV18	TRBJ2-1	CASSQNRAHGHYNEQFF	TGTGCCAGCTCCCAAAACAGGGCTCATGGTCACTACAATGAGCAGTTCTTC
NA	NA	TRBV19	TRBJ1-4	CACRDITNEKLFF	TGTGCCTGCCGAGACATTACTAATGAAAAACTGTTTTTT
NA	NA	TRBV9	TRBJ1-3	CASGEGTMYSGNTIYF	TGTGCCAGCGGAGAGGGAACGATGTACTCTGGAAACACCATATATTTT